These 11 T cell receptor beta chains share one sample of origin, sequenced in a study of T cell responses to AZD1222 COVID-19 vaccine. Only in-frame clones appear in the TCRdb table, and some are missing; sequencing was by immunoSEQ multiplex PCR. The sample has roughly 180,000 clones, about 90% seen once. The sequences come from peripheral blood, collected 28 days after the second AZD1222 dose. These receptors were collected from an adult who received the AZD1222 COVID-19 vaccine.

The genes are TRBV5-1 and TRBJ2-1, with D maybe TRBD2 (6 bases). This CDR3 comprises 14 residues. Germline CDR1 SGHRS, CDR2 YFSETQ. V was cut by 4 bases and J by 5 bases, with 13 bases left in between. The CDR3 DNA is TGCGCCAGCAGCCCGGGGGAGCGGCACAATGAGCAGTTCTTC. Amino acids: CASSPGERHNEQFF.

The chain employs TRBV7-9 and TRBJ2-7; D tentatively reads TRBD1 or TRBD2 (5 bases each). The germline gives CDR1 SEHNR, CDR2 FQNEAQ (reference sequence). V lost 5 bases and J 0 bases, leaving 14 bases between the germline ends. CDR3 size: 15 residues. CDR3 sequence reads: CASSRDLTSSYEQYF. The DNA for the CDR3 is TGTGCCAGCAGCCGGGACCTAACGAGCTCCTACGAGCAGTACTTC.

V usage is TRBV6-5 and J usage is TRBJ1-2; the D is unclear. The CDR3 sequence is 12 residues long. V dropped 5 bases and J dropped 5 bases, with 9 bases sitting between them. Germline lookup yields CDR1 MNHEY and CDR2 SVGAGI. This chain's CDR3 is CASSQTVYGYTF. The CDR3 DNA is TGTGCCAGCAGTCAAACCGTTTATGGCTACACCTTC.

V usage is TRBV30 and J usage is TRBJ2-3; 8 bases match TRBD2. This CDR3 is built from 14 residues. The germline V gene encodes CDR1 GTSNPN and CDR2 SVGIG (reference sequence). Trimming cost V 7 bases and J 2 bases; bases outside gene matches: 8. The DNA for the CDR3 is TGTGCCTTTAACGGGAGGGGCAACACAGATACGCAGTATTTT. This translates into CAFNGRGNTDTQYF. The variable domain in full, completed from reference TRBV30 and TRBJ2-3, reads SQTIHQWPATLVQPVGSPLSLECTVEGTSNPNLYWYRQAAGRGLQLLFYSVGIGQISSEVPQNLSASRPQDRQFILSSKKLLLSDSGFYLCAFNGRGNTDTQYFGPGTRLTVL.

The chain employs TRBV5-4 and TRBJ2-3; 13 nucleotides line up with TRBD2. J lost 5 bases, V lost 4 bases, and 10 bases had no gene match. This CDR3 contains 17 residues. Germline CDR1 reads SGHNT; CDR2 reads YYREEE (reference sequence). CDR3 loop: CASSQGLAGARGDTQYF. DNA for the CDR3: TGTGCCAGCAGCCAAGGACTAGCGGGGGCTAGGGGAGATACGCAGTATTTT.

J is TRBJ2-1 and V is TRBV2; D possibly uses TRBD1 or TRBD2 (6 bases each). The germline CDR1 and CDR2 sequences are SNHLY and FYNNEI. This CDR3 has 12 residues. V was clipped by 8 bases and J by 7 bases, with 12 bases between them. The CDR3 protein is CASPIGGNEQFF. The DNA for the CDR3 is TGTGCCAGCCCAATAGGGGGGAATGAGCAGTTCTTC.

V gene TRBV12-3 or TRBV12-4 combines with J gene TRBJ2-2; no definite D call. V was trimmed by 3 bases and J by 6 bases, leaving 8 bases between them. The length of the CDR3 is 13 residues. The CDR3 region has the DNA TGTGCCAGCAGTTTCTATGGGGCCGGGGAGCTGTTTTTT. It yields the protein CASSFYGAGELFF.

V gene TRBV7-9 combines with J gene TRBJ2-1; no clear D. The V gene's germline CDR1 is SEHNR and CDR2 FQNEAQ (reference sequence). This CDR3 region has 12 residues. V was clipped by 5 bases and J by 7 bases, with 9 bases between them. CDR3 region: CASSPFNNEQFF. DNA for the CDR3: TGTGCCAGCAGCCCGTTTAATAATGAGCAGTTCTTC.

The rearrangement links TRBV28 to TRBJ2-2, with 9 bases lining up with TRBD1. This CDR3 has 14 amino acids. J was trimmed by 5 bases and V by 6 bases; bases with no gene match: 4. From germline, CDR1 is MDHEN and CDR2 SYDVKM. CDR3 coding DNA: TGTGCCAGCAGGGGACAGGGCCGTACCGGGGAGCTGTTTTTT. Translation: CASRGQGRTGELFF.

The chain employs TRBV7-8 and TRBJ2-7; D gene ambiguous. Per the germline V gene, CDR1 is SGHVS and CDR2 is FQNEAQ. This CDR3 has 14 amino acids. Trimming left V 3 bases short and J 4 bases short, with 13 bases between. CDR3 amino acids: CASSLGPTAYEQYF. CDR3 nucleotide sequence: TGTGCCAGCAGCTTGGGCCCGACTGCATACGAGCAGTACTTC.

The gene calls are TRBV5-4 and TRBJ1-2, with D possibly matching TRBD1 (6 bases). Trimming left V 0 bases short and J 1 base short, with 10 bases between. Per the germline V gene, CDR1 is SGHNT and CDR2 is YYREEE (reference sequence). CDR3 length: 15 amino acids. CDR3 in amino acids: CASSLEGHFNYGYTF. The CDR3 coding sequence is TGTGCCAGCAGCTTGGAGGGACATTTTAACTATGGCTACACCTTC.